This T cell receptor (beta chain) came from a study of human T cells and chemical hapten exposure. Time point meaning: patch test 1, 2 weeks after DPC sensitization. Stated treatment: therapeutic diphenylcyclopropenone sensitization with weekly scalp DPC. V was cut by 3 bases and J by 7 bases, with 19 bases left in between. The CDR3 totals 16 residues. Each CDR3 protein is one row after TCRdb ran MiXCR on the RACE reads. The table has around 120,000 distinct CDR3 sequences, 9.5% to 12% seen once. This clonotype was obtained from a woman aged 40 to 50 with alopecia areata. Some clones in this sample may be carry-over from other donors' samples. The starting material was whole blood, obtained in connection with sensitization to the hapten diphenylcyclopropenone (DPC). The chain combines TRBV12-3 or TRBV12-4 with TRBJ2-1; D is perhaps TRBD2 (6 bases). The CDR3 sequence: CASSFGGLSRRNEQFF. CDR3 DNA sequence: TGTGCCAGCAGTTTCGGGGGATTGAGTAGGAGGAATGAGCAGTTCTTC.